A selection of T cell receptor beta chains follows, all from one sample in a study of T cells in Graves' hyperthyroidism and ophthalmopathy. TCRdb re-called the multiplex PCR reads through MiXCR, storing one row per CDR3 protein. The data contain fewer than 700,000 distinct CDR3 sequences, roughly 17% of them singletons. The specimen was blood. These receptors originate from a woman aged 18-30 years with Graves' ophthalmopathy. The CDR3 runs from the conserved cysteine through the conserved F or W. A D gene is named only where the DNA matches it firmly. Rows may omit the clone size; those that give it use once, few, many or a size class.

cdr3_length j_call clone_size d_call v_call cdr3_aa cdr3_nt
16 TRBJ2-1 few . TRBV5-6 CASSFEGGPPWGEQFF TGTGCCAGCAGCTTTGAAGGGGGGCCTCCTTGGGGTGAGCAGTTCTTC
15 TRBJ2-7 . . TRBV3-1 CASSQDLGVPYEQYF TGTGCCAGCAGCCAAGATTTGGGTGTTCCCTACGAGCAGTACTTC
16 TRBJ1-1 many . TRBV19 CASRTGGSFMNTEAFF TGTGCCAGTAGGACAGGAGGTTCTTTCATGAACACTGAAGCTTTCTTT
16 TRBJ1-1 many . TRBV5-1 CASRQGSGGLNTEAFF TGCGCCAGCAGGCAGGGTTCCGGTGGGTTGAACACTGAAGCTTTCTTT
13 TRBJ2-7 . TRBD1 TRBV7-9 CASSTDRAHEQYF TGTGCCAGCAGTACGGACAGGGCCCACGAGCAGTACTTC
15 TRBJ1-2 . . TRBV19 CASTAPGTQKGGYTF TGTGCCAGTACTGCCCCCGGGACGCAAAAGGGGGGCTACACCTTC
14 TRBJ1-2 many . TRBV7-9 CASSLGRAPRGYTF TGTGCCAGCAGCTTAGGCCGGGCCCCGAGGGGCTACACCTTC
15 TRBJ1-2 . . TRBV7-9 CASSPGTTRFYGYTF TGTGCCAGCAGCCCCGGGACAACGCGATTCTATGGCTACACCTTC
15 TRBJ2-1 many . TRBV7-3 CASSLNRAVDNEQFF TGTGCCAGCAGCTTAAATAGGGCAGTAGACAATGAGCAGTTCTTC
14 TRBJ2-1 . TRBD2 TRBV10-3 CAIGTSGRNNEQFF TGTGCCATCGGGACTAGCGGGAGAAATAATGAGCAGTTCTTC
13 TRBJ2-1 . . TRBV9 CASSGLGYNEQFF TGTGCCAGCAGCGGATTGGGGTACAATGAGCAGTTCTTC
14 TRBJ1-4 many . TRBV30 CAWRPGVGDEKLFF TGTGCCTGGAGGCCAGGGGTTGGGGATGAAAAACTGTTTTTT
15 TRBJ1-4 many . TRBV30 CAWSPGQATNEKLFF TGTGCCTGGAGTCCGGGTCAGGCAACTAATGAAAAACTGTTTTTT
15 TRBJ2-3 many TRBD1 TRBV2 CASSRDRSSTDTQYF TGTGCCAGCAGTCGGGACAGGTCTAGCACAGATACGCAGTATTTT
14 TRBJ2-3 . . TRBV18 CASSPQRSTDTQYF TGTGCCAGCTCTCCCCAGAGATCCACAGATACGCAGTATTTT
12 TRBJ1-1 many TRBD1 TRBV20-1 CSARTGSPEAFF TGCAGTGCCCGGACAGGGAGTCCTGAAGCTTTCTTT
16 TRBJ2-1 many TRBD2 TRBV18 CASSPTGLAVNNEQFF TGTGCCAGCTCACCCACCGGACTAGCGGTTAACAATGAGCAGTTCTTC
12 TRBJ1-1 many . TRBV3-1 CASTPGGTEAFF TGTGCCAGCACCCCTGGGGGCACTGAAGCTTTCTTT
15 TRBJ1-1 many TRBD1 TRBV28 CASNGPGQVNTEAFF TGTGCCAGCAATGGGCCGGGACAGGTGAACACTGAAGCTTTCTTT
15 TRBJ1-6 many . TRBV18 CASSPSGGRGSPLHF TGTGCCAGCTCACCGTCGGGGGGTCGAGGTTCACCCCTCCACTTT
17 TRBJ2-3 many TRBD2 TRBV28 CASSFQASGASTDTQYF TGTGCCAGCAGTTTCCAGGCTAGCGGGGCTAGCACAGATACGCAGTATTTT
16 TRBJ2-5 few TRBD2 TRBV15 CATSRDLSGGSETQYF TGTGCCACCAGCAGAGATCTTTCGGGAGGTAGTGAGACCCAGTACTTC
15 TRBJ2-3 few TRBD2 TRBV27 CASSLLREDSDTQYF TGTGCCAGCAGTTTATTGCGGGAGGACTCAGATACGCAGTATTTT
12 TRBJ2-7 . . TRBV7-2 CASRGGRHEQYF TGTGCCAGCAGGGGGGGGCGCCACGAGCAGTACTTC
15 TRBJ2-1 many TRBD1 TRBV5-1 CASSWGTVGNNEQFF TGCGCCAGCAGCTGGGGGACAGTGGGGAACAATGAGCAGTTCTTC
15 TRBJ1-3 . TRBD1 TRBV28 CASRTPRGPGNTIYF TGTGCCAGCAGGACCCCCAGGGGGCCTGGAAACACCATATATTTT
14 TRBJ1-5 few . TRBV27 CASSFSGLNQPQHF TGTGCCAGCAGTTTTTCCGGACTCAATCAGCCCCAGCATTTT
14 TRBJ1-1 many . TRBV28 CASSLFGGETEAFF TGTGCCAGCAGTTTATTCGGGGGTGAGACTGAAGCTTTCTTT
13 TRBJ1-2 . . TRBV6-1 CASSRDGEVTYTF TGTGCCAGCAGCCGGGACGGCGAAGTGACCTACACCTTC
15 TRBJ1-2 many TRBD1 TRBV3-1 CASSQGTGTNYGYTF TGTGCCAGCAGCCAAGGGACAGGAACTAACTATGGCTACACCTTC
14 TRBJ2-1 many . TRBV20-1 CSARNPTAYNEQFF TGCAGTGCTAGAAATCCGACAGCCTACAATGAGCAGTTCTTC
16 TRBJ2-3 many TRBD2 TRBV2 CASESAGGGATDTQYF TGTGCCAGCGAGTCAGCGGGAGGAGGGGCCACAGATACGCAGTATTTT
14 TRBJ2-3 many . TRBV28 CASSRLSLTDTQYF TGTGCCAGCAGTCGTCTCAGCCTCACAGATACGCAGTATTTT
13 TRBJ2-3 few TRBD2 TRBV7-9 CASSLRGGDTQYF TGTGCCAGCAGCTTACGGGGGGGGGATACGCAGTATTTT
12 TRBJ2-7 many TRBD1 TRBV5-1 CARNRGRDEQYF TGCGCCAGAAACAGGGGACGGGACGAGCAGTACTTC
16 TRBJ2-5 many TRBD2 TRBV10-3 CAISDLAVDLQETQYF TGTGCCATCAGTGACCTAGCGGTGGACCTACAAGAGACCCAGTACTTC
16 TRBJ1-4 few . TRBV6-1 CASSDLGSLTNEKLFF TGTGCCAGCAGTGATCTTGGCTCCCTCACTAATGAAAAACTGTTTTTT
15 TRBJ2-2 few . TRBV27 CASRRSGTNTGELFF TGTGCCAGCAGGAGGTCCGGGACAAACACCGGGGAGCTGTTTTTT
15 TRBJ1-1 many . TRBV7-2 CASSQTGGLLSEAFF TGTGCCAGCAGCCAAACCGGGGGATTACTCTCTGAAGCTTTCTTT
13 TRBJ2-1 . . TRBV7-6 CAGSLDLGNEQFF TGTGCCGGCAGCTTAGATCTGGGGAATGAGCAGTTCTTC
13 TRBJ1-1 many . TRBV11-2 CASSLFGPTEAFF TGTGCCAGCAGCTTATTTGGGCCCACTGAAGCTTTCTTT
16 TRBJ1-5 . TRBD1 TRBV19 CASSITGGPGNQPQHF TGTGCCAGTAGTATTACAGGGGGGCCTGGCAATCAGCCCCAGCATTTT
17 TRBJ1-5 few TRBD1 TRBV2 CASSPTGGWMSNQPQHF TGTGCCAGCAGTCCCACAGGGGGTTGGATGAGCAATCAGCCCCAGCATTTT
15 TRBJ1-1 many . TRBV27 CASSWGGALGTEAFF TGTGCCAGCAGTTGGGGGGGGGCGTTAGGCACTGAAGCTTTCTTT
13 TRBJ2-2 once TRBD1 TRBV29-1 CSVAGQDTGELFF TGCAGCGTTGCGGGACAGGACACCGGGGAGCTGTTTTTT
21 TRBJ2-1 . TRBD1 TRBV3-1 CASSQDHRQGTSWAPYNEQFF TGTGCCAGCAGCCAAGATCACCGACAGGGAACGTCGTGGGCCCCCTACAATGAGCAGTTCTTC
15 TRBJ2-5 . TRBD2 TRBV24-1 CATSGRGAKGETQYF TGTGCCACCAGTGGGCGGGGGGCGAAGGGGGAGACCCAGTACTTC
15 TRBJ2-5 many TRBD2 TRBV6-1 CASSGTSGGAETQYF TGTGCCAGCAGTGGGACTAGCGGGGGGGCAGAGACCCAGTACTTC
16 TRBJ2-1 many TRBD1 TRBV27 CASSFGGTGVYNEQFF TGTGCCAGCAGTTTTGGAGGGACAGGGGTCTACAATGAGCAGTTCTTC
16 TRBJ2-2 many TRBD1 TRBV29-1 CSVGTGVLRNTGELFF TGCAGCGTTGGGACAGGGGTCCTGAGGAACACCGGGGAGCTGTTTTTT